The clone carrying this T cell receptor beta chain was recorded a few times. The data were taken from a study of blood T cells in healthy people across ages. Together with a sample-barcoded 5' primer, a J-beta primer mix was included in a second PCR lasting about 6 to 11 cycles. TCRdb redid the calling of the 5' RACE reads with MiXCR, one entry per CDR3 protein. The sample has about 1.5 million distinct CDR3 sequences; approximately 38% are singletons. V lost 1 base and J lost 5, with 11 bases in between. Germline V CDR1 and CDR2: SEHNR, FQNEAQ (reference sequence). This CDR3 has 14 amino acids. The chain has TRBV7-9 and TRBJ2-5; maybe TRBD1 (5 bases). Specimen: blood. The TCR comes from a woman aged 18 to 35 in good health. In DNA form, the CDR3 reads TGTGCCAGCAGCTTAGGGGGCTACTGGGAGACCCAGTACTTC. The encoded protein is CASSLGGYWETQYF.